This TCR beta chain was sequenced during a study of OX40 agonist ivuxolimab in advanced cancers. About the study: A mean age of roughly 60 years, range about 23 to 80, was recorded, and about 83% were male. Allowance was made for prior anti-PD-1, anti-PD-L1 or anti-CTLA-4 therapy, and approximately 41% had some.

Germline CDR1 is SGHNT and CDR2 is YYREEE (reference sequence). The CDR3 runs to 11 residues. V lost 0 bases, J lost 7 bases, and 2 bases lay in between. As to this clone: What it binds is not known.

Findings and limits, study-wide: Partial responders at 0.1-3.0 mg/kg showed near-lowest clonal expansion.

Patients had blood sampled at baseline and again on cycle 4 day 1 and cycle 7 day 1. The assay was immunoSEQ multiplex PCR, and TCRdb's table has in-frame clones only and misses some. This table has 80,000 to 95,000 clones, roughly 84% appearing once. The sequencing here drew on CD4+ or CD8+ T cells sorted from blood, taken in a trial of the OX40 agonist ivuxolimab. The receptor was derived from an adult with an advanced solid tumor such as melanoma, head and neck, liver or kidney cancer. The chain joins TRBV5-4 to TRBJ2-1; D not resolved. The CDR3 is CASSLGNEQFF. CDR3 sequence (DNA): TGTGCCAGCAGCTTGGGTAATGAGCAGTTCTTC.